This TCR beta chain was profiled in a study of response to subunit inactivated influenza vaccine. As for this clonotype: The antigen is not known.

The V and J ends lost 4 bases and 0 bases respectively, with 11 bases between them. The CDR3 spans 16 residues. Germline CDR1 is SGHNT and CDR2 is YYREEE (reference sequence). Whole-study findings and limits: After each seasonal influenza vaccination, few new T cells are recruited, the authors suggested.

TCRdb re-called the RT-PCR reads with MiXCR, one entry per CDR3 protein. This table has roughly 180,000 distinct CDR3 sequences, about 9.3% appearing once. The V and J genes are TRBV5-4 and TRBJ2-6; D perhaps matches TRBD2 (5 bases). Sequencing was performed on non-naive T cells sorted from PBMCs, taken on the day of vaccination. The clonotype comes from a man aged 50-60 years who received an inactivated influenza vaccine. CDR3 protein: CASSPRGSSGANVLTF. Written as DNA, the CDR3 is TGTGCCAGCAGCCCACGGGGAAGCTCTGGGGCCAACGTCCTGACTTTC.